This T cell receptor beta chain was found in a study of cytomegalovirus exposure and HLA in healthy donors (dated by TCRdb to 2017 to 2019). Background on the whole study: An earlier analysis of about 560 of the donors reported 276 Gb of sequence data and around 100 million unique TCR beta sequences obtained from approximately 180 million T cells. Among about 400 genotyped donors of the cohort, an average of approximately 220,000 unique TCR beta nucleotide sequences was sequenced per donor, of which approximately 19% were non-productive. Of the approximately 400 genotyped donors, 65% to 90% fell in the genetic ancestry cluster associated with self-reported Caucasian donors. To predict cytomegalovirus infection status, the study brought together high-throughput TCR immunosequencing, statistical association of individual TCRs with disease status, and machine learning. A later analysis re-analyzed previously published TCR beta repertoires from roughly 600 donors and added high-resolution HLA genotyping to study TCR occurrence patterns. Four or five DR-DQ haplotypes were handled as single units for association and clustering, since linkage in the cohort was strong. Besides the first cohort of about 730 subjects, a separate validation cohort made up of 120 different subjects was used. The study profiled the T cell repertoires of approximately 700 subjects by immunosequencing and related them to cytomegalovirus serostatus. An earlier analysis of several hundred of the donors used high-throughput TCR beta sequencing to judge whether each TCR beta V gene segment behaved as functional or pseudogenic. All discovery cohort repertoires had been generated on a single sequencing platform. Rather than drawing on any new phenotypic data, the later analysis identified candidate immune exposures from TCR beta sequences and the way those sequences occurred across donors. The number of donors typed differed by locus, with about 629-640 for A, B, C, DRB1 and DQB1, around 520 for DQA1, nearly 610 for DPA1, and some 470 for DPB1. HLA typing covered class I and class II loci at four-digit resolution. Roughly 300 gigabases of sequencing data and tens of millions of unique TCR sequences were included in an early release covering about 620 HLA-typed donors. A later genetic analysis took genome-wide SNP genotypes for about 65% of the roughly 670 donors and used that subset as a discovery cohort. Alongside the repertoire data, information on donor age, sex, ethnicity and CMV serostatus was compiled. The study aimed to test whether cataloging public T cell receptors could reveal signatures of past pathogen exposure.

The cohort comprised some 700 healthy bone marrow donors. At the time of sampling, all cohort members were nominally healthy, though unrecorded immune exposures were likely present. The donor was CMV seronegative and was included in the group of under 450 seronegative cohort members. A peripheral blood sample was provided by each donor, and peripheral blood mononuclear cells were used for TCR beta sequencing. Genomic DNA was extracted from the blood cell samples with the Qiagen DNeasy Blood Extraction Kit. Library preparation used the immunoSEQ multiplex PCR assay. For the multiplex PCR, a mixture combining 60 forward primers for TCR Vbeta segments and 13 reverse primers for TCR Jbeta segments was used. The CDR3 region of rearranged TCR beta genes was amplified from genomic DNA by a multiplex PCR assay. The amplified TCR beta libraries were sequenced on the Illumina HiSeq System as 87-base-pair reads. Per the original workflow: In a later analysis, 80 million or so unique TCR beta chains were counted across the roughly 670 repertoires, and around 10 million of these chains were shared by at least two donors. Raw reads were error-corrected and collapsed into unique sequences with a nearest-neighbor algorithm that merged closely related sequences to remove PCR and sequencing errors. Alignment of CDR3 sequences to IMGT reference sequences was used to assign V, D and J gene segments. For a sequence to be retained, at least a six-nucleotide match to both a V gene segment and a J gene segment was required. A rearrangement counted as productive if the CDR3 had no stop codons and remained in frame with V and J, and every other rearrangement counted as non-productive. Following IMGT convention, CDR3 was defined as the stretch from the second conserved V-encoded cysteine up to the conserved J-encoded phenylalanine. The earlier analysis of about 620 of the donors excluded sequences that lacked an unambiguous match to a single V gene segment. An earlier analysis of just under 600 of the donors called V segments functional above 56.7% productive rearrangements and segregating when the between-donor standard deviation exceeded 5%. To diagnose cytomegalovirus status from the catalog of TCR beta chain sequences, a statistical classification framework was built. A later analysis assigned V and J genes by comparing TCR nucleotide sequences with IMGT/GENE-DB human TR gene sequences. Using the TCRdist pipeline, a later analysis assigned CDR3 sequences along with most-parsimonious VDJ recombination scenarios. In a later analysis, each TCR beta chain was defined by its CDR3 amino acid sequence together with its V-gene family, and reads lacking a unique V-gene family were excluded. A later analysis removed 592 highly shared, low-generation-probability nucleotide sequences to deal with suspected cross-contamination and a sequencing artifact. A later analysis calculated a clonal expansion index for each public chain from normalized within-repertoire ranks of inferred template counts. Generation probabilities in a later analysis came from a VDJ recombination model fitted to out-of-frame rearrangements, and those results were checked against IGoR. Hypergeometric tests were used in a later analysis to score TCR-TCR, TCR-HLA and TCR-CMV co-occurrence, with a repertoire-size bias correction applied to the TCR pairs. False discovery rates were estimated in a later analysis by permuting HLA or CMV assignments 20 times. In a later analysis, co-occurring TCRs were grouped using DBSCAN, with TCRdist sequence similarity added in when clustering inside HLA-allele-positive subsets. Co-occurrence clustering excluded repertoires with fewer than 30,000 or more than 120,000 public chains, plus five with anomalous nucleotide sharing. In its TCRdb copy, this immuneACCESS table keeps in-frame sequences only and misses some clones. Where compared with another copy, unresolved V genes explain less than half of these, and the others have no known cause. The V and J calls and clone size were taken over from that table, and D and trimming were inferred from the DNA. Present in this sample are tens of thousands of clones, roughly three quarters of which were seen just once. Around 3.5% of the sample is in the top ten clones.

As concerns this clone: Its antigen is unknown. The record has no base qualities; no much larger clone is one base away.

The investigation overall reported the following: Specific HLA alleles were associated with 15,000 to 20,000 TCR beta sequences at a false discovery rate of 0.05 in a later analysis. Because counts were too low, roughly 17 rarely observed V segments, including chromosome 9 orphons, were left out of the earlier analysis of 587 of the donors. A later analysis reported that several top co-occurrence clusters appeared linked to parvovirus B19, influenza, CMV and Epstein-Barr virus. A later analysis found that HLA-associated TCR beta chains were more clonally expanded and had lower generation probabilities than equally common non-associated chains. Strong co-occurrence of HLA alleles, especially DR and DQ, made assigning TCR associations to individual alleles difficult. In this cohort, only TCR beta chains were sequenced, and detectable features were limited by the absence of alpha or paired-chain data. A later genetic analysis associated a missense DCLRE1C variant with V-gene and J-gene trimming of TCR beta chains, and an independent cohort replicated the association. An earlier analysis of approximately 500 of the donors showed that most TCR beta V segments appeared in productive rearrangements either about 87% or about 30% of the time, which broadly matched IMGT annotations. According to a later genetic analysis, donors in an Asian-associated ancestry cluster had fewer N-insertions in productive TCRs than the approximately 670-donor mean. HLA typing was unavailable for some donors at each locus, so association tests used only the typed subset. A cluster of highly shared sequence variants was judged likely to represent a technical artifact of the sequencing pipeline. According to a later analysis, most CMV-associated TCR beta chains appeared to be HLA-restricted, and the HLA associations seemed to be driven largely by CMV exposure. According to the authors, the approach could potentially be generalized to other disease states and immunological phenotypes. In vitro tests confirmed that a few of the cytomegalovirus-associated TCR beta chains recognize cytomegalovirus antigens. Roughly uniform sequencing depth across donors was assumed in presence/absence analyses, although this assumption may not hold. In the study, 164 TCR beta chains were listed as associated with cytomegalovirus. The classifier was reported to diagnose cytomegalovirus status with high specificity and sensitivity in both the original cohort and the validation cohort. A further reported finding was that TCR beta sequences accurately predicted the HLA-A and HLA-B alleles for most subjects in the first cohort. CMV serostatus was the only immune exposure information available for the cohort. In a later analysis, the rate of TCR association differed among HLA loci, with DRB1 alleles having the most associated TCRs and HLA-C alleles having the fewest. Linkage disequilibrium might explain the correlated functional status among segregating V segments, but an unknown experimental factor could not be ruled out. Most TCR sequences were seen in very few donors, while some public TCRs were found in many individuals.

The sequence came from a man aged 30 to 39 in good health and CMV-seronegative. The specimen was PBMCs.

CDR3 protein: CSVEGPQGAGVYTEAFF. In nucleotides, the sequence is TGCAGCGTTGAAGGCCCCCAGGGGGCGGGGGTATACACTGAAGCTTTCTTT. The receptor chain draws on TRBV29-1 and TRBJ1-1; 8 bases in the middle match TRBD1. From the germline V gene, CDR1 is SQVTM and CDR2 is ANQGSEA. For this chain, trimming is 1 base at the V end and 3 bases at the J end, and the number of junction bases without a gene match is 13. The CDR3 numbers 17 residues from cysteine through phenylalanine. Just CDR3 DNA is preserved here, 51 bases in frame from base 1.